Presented here are 31 T cell receptor beta chains from one specimen sequenced in a study of STAT5B mutations in CD4+ large granular lymphocyte leukemia. Libraries were prepared by immunoSEQ multiplex PCR; TCRdb keeps only in-frame clonotypes and omits some of them. This repertoire shows tens of thousands of clones, about 76% found once; its top ten account for 0.3% to 0.35%. Sequencing was done on a sample of CD4+ T cells from blood buffy coats. The receptors stem from a human donor in good health.

The chain carries TRBV5-5 and TRBJ2-7; D gene unclear. Germline V gene sequence: CDR1 SGHKS, CDR2 YYEKEE (reference sequence). Deletions cut 0 bases from V and 0 bases from J, with 4 bases between. This CDR3 has 13 residues. CDR3 residues: CASSLASSYEQYV. Written as DNA, the CDR3 is TGTGCCAGCAGCTTGGCAAGCTCCTACGAGCAGTACGTC.

The V call is TRBV6-1, the J call TRBJ2-3, with D hard to call. Trimming left V 4 bases short and J 4 bases short, with 12 bases between. The germline gives CDR1 MNHNS, CDR2 SASEGT. The CDR3 runs to 14 residues. The CDR3 region is CASSGRVAADTQYF. In nucleotides, the CDR3 is TGTGCCAGCAGTGGACGGGTAGCTGCAGATACGCAGTATTTT.

This sequence joins TRBV11-3 and TRBJ1-1; no clear D gene. With 0 bases removed from V and 3 bases from J, the gap between germline ends came to 11 bases. Germline values: CDR1 SGHNT, CDR2 YENEEA. The CDR3 spans 15 residues. This CDR3 reads CASSLEVRWDTEAFF. The CDR3 DNA sequence: TGTGCCAGCAGCTTAGAGGTGCGGTGGGACACTGAAGCTTTCTTT.

This clone occurred once. This rearrangement joins TRBV28 to TRBJ2-5, with no clear D. Germline V CDR1 and CDR2: MDHEN, SYDVKM. The V end was cut by 1 base, the J end by 2 bases, with 11 bases between. The CDR3 has 15 residues. The chain's CDR3 is CASSLLDVGQETQYF. CDR3 bases: TGTGCCAGCAGTTTATTGGACGTGGGGCAAGAGACCCAGTACTTC.

V is TRBV5-1 and J is TRBJ2-6; D unclear. Germline CDR1 and CDR2: SGHRS and YFSETQ. The CDR3 totals 18 residues. Between the trimmed V and J ends, which lost 0 bases and 0 bases, there was a span of 13 bases. The CDR3 sequence is CASSLALGMPSGANVLTF. The CDR3 nucleotides read TGCGCCAGCAGCTTGGCCCTGGGGATGCCCTCTGGGGCCAACGTCCTGACTTTC.

The V call is TRBV5-1, the J call TRBJ2-5; 9 positions match TRBD2. From germline, CDR1 is SGHRS and CDR2 YFSETQ. This CDR3 region has 16 residues. The V gene end was trimmed by 0 bases and the J gene end by 6 bases; junction bases not matched to a gene: 9. CDR3 region: CASSLDVSGGTKTQYF. DNA for the CDR3: TGCGCCAGCAGCTTGGATGTTAGCGGGGGTACGAAGACCCAGTACTTC. Full variable domain (rest looked up from reference TRBV5-1 and TRBJ2-5): KAGVTQTPRYLIKTRGQQVTLSCSPISGHRSVSWYQQTPGQGLQFLFEYFSETQRNKGNFPGRFSGRQFSNSRSEMNVSTLELGDSALYLCASSLDVSGGTKTQYFGPGTRLLVL.

The CDR3 region is CASSLTLGTGDYGYTF. DNA for the CDR3: TGTGCCAGCAGTCTTACCTTGGGGACGGGGGACTATGGCTACACCTTC. V gene TRBV28 combines with J gene TRBJ1-2; the D gene is possibly TRBD1 (5 bases). CDR1 is MDHEN, CDR2 SYDVKM, per germline. The CDR3 covers 16 residues. V lost 5 bases and J lost 3, with 19 bases in between.

This chain uses TRBV27 with TRBJ1-5; TRBD1 agrees at 9 bases. Germline V gene lookup returns CDR1 MNHEY and CDR2 SMNVEV (reference sequence). The CDR3 is 16 amino acids. The V gene end was trimmed by 6 bases and the J gene end by 4 bases; junction bases not matched to a gene: 10. The CDR3 sequence: CASRGQGGGWNQPQHF. In nucleotides, the CDR3 is TGTGCCAGCAGGGGACAGGGTGGTGGATGGAATCAGCCCCAGCATTTT.

This rearrangement joins TRBV6-6 to TRBJ1-5; D is possibly TRBD1 (6 bases). Germline V gene data show CDR1 as MNHNY and CDR2 as SVGAGI (reference sequence). The CDR3 is made up of 15 amino acids. With 1 base removed from V and 4 bases from J, the gap between germline ends came to 11 bases. CDR3 DNA: TGTGCCAGCAGTTACTACCGACAGGAAAATCAGCCCCAGCATTTT. As protein: CASSYYRQENQPQHF.

The chain recombines TRBV4-1 with TRBJ1-3; possibly TRBD1 for D (6 bases). The CDR3 has 16 residues. Trimming removed 5 bases at V and 0 bases at J, with 14 bases between. Germline V gives CDR1 MGHRA, CDR2 YSYEKL. CDR3 sequence (DNA): TGCGCCAGCAGCTTCCGGACAGATGCCTCTGGAAACACCATATATTTT. Amino acids: CASSFRTDASGNTIYF.

V gene TRBV6-5 combines with J gene TRBJ2-1, with D possibly matching TRBD1 (5 bases). V lost 0 bases and J lost 14, with 11 bases in between. The CDR3 has 12 amino acids. Germline CDR1 reads MNHEY; CDR2 reads SVGAGI. CDR3 residues: CASSYSRGSKFF. DNA of the CDR3: TGTGCCAGCAGTTACTCAAGGGGCAGTAAGTTCTTC.

This sequence joins TRBV5-5 and TRBJ1-2; D ambiguous. Germline V gives CDR1 SGHKS, CDR2 YYEKEE (reference sequence). Trimming took 4 bases from V and 4 from J, leaving 14 bases between them. The CDR3 loop spans 14 amino acids. The CDR3 nucleotides read TGTGCCAGCAGCCTACAGCGGGAGACCTATGGCTACACCTTC. This gives the protein CASSLQRETYGYTF.

This clone was seen a handful of times. The V call is TRBV6-6, the J call TRBJ1-6; D possibly corresponds to TRBD1 (6 bases). CDR3 length: 13 amino acids. V gave up 6 bases and J gave up 8 bases, with 11 bases separating them. Germline V gene data show CDR1 as MNHNY and CDR2 as SVGAGI (reference sequence). DNA for the CDR3: TGTGCCAGCAGGACCGGACAGTATTCACCCCTCCACTTT. Protein sequence: CASRTGQYSPLHF.

The rearrangement links TRBV5-1 to TRBJ2-7; D perhaps matches TRBD1 (6 bases). This CDR3 contains 17 residues. Germline V gives CDR1 SGHRS, CDR2 YFSETQ. V lost 0 bases, J lost 3 bases, and 19 bases lay in between. The CDR3 region is CASSLGQRSRGSYEQYF. CDR3 DNA sequence: TGCGCCAGCAGCTTGGGGCAGCGGAGCAGGGGAAGCTACGAGCAGTACTTC.

This clone was detected a few times. The chain has TRBV27 and TRBJ1-1; no reliable D call. The germline V gene encodes CDR1 MNHEY and CDR2 SMNVEV (reference sequence). V was shortened by 7 bases and J by 2 bases, with 11 bases between the two germline ends. This CDR3 is 13 amino acids long. The CDR3 sequence: CASMKPANTEAFF. As DNA, the CDR3 is TGTGCCAGCATGAAACCGGCTAACACTGAAGCTTTCTTT.

The chain uses TRBV7-6 and TRBJ2-1, with D maybe TRBD2 (6 bases). V lost 6 bases, J lost 10 bases, and 22 bases lay in between. CDR3 length equals 15 residues. CDR1 is SGHVS, CDR2 FNYEAQ, per germline. CDR3 in amino acids: CASSPGTPYRYEQFF. The CDR3 DNA sequence: TGTGCCAGCAGTCCCGGGACTCCCTATAGGTACGAGCAGTTCTTC.

This clone was detected only once. The chain has TRBV5-1 and TRBJ2-5; D is possibly TRBD2 (5 bases). The length of the CDR3 is 14 residues. Per the germline V gene, CDR1 is SGHRS and CDR2 is YFSETQ. Between the trimmed V and J ends, which lost 3 bases and 3 bases, there was a span of 12 bases. CDR3 protein: CASSSEAAKETQYF. The CDR3 DNA sequence: TGCGCCAGCAGCTCCGAAGCGGCTAAAGAGACCCAGTACTTC.

The chain is built from TRBV7-3 and TRBJ2-2; D possibly corresponds to TRBD1 (6 bases). Trimming shortened V by 0 bases and J by 3 bases, and 8 bases separated the two germline ends. The CDR3 contains 15 residues. Germline CDR1 SGHTA, CDR2 FQGTGA. The CDR3 here is CASSLTGAYTGELFF. In nucleotides, the CDR3 is TGTGCCAGCAGCTTAACGGGGGCCTACACCGGGGAGCTGTTTTTT.

V usage is TRBV5-1 and J usage is TRBJ1-1; no clear D gene. Deletions cut 2 bases from V and 1 base from J, with 6 bases between. The CDR3 loop spans 13 amino acids. Looked up from germline, CDR1 is SGHRS and CDR2 is YFSETQ. CDR3 amino acids: CASSLGGNTEAFF. The DNA for the CDR3 is TGCGCCAGCAGCTTAGGAGGGAACACTGAAGCTTTCTTT.

CDR3 bases: TGTGCCAGCAGCGGTGCGGGAGAGGTCACCGGGGAGCTGTTTTTT. This translates into CASSGAGEVTGELFF. The chain combines TRBV9 with TRBJ2-2; 7 bases are a match to TRBD2. Losses at the gene ends were 3 bases for V and 4 bases for J; bases not matched to a gene: 6. The CDR3 is 15 amino acids. Per the germline V gene, CDR1 is SGDLS and CDR2 is YYNGEE.

The chain uses TRBV10-1 and TRBJ2-1; no clear D. V was shortened by 2 bases and J by 2 bases, with 7 bases between the two germline ends. This CDR3 has 14 residues. Germline V gene sequence: CDR1 WNHNN, CDR2 SYGVQD (reference sequence). The CDR3 sequence is CASSESLAYNEQFF. The CDR3, as DNA: TGCGCCAGCAGTGAGAGCCTCGCCTACAATGAGCAGTTCTTC.

The chain links TRBV11-3 to TRBJ2-7; perhaps TRBD1 as D (6 bases). Germline V gene lookup returns CDR1 SGHNT and CDR2 YENEEA. The CDR3 contains 15 residues. V gave up 1 base and J gave up 4 bases, with 14 bases separating them. CDR3 in amino acids: CASSLGGRGRYEQYF. CDR3 DNA sequence: TGTGCCAGCAGCTTAGGAGGCAGGGGTAGGTACGAGCAGTACTTC.

V is TRBV2 and J is TRBJ2-1; D is uncertain. The CDR3 runs 11 residues. V was cut by 4 bases and J by 13 bases, with 11 bases left in between. Germline V CDR1 and CDR2: SNHLY, FYNNEI. The CDR3 here is CASSVGEYQFF. The CDR3 DNA reads as TGTGCCAGCAGTGTAGGAGAGTATCAGTTCTTC.

The chain's CDR3 is CASSSWAGGTGELFF. In DNA form, the CDR3 reads TGTGCCAGCAGCTCATGGGCGGGAGGCACCGGGGAGCTGTTTTTT. The chain is built from TRBV7-3 and TRBJ2-2; 8 positions match TRBD2. Trimming at V came to 4 bases and at J to 4 bases, leaving 5 bases not matched to a gene. Germline V gives CDR1 SGHTA, CDR2 FQGTGA. CDR3 length: 15 amino acids.

DNA of the CDR3: TGCAGCGTTGACAGTCTCTGGGACGTCAATGAGCAGTTCTTC. This codes for CSVDSLWDVNEQFF. The V call is TRBV29-1, the J call TRBJ2-1; D possibly uses TRBD1 or TRBD2 (5 bases each). Germline lookup yields CDR1 SQVTM and CDR2 ANQGSEA. This CDR3 region has 14 residues. V was trimmed by 3 bases and J by 6 bases, leaving 15 bases between them.

The sample holds one count of this clone. J is TRBJ1-1 and V is TRBV7-2; D is ambiguous. The V gene's germline CDR1 is SGHTA and CDR2 FQGNSA. V lost 2 bases and J lost 4, with 8 bases in between. The CDR3 is 13 residues long. CDR3 amino acids: CASSLYAGTEAFF. The CDR3 bases are TGTGCCAGCAGCTTATACGCCGGCACTGAAGCTTTCTTT.

The CDR3 DNA reads TGTGCCAGCAGCTCGGGGGCAGATACGCAGTATTTT. This codes for CASSSGADTQYF. The chain recombines TRBV14 with TRBJ2-3, with a weak D call TRBD2 (6 bases). V was clipped by 5 bases and J by 4 bases, with 7 bases between them. CDR1 is SGHDN and CDR2 is FVKESK in the germline V gene. The CDR3 is 12 amino acids.

This clone has just a few counts. The rearrangement joins TRBV6-1 to TRBJ1-1; D possibly corresponds to TRBD1 (6 bases). V dropped 0 bases and J dropped 10 bases, with 15 bases sitting between them. This CDR3 is 14 amino acids long. Germline lookup yields CDR1 MNHNS and CDR2 SASEGT. The CDR3: CASSEADSVTRAFF. CDR3 sequence (DNA): TGTGCCAGCAGTGAAGCGGACAGCGTTACCCGAGCTTTCTTT.

This chain links TRBV5-4 with TRBJ1-1; D remains ambiguous. CDR3 length: 14 residues. The germline gives CDR1 SGHNT, CDR2 YYREEE (reference sequence). Trimming cost V 0 bases and J 4 bases, with 10 bases left between them. The CDR3 sequence: CASSLGVQGTEAFF. CDR3 DNA: TGTGCCAGCAGCTTGGGGGTCCAAGGCACTGAAGCTTTCTTT.

This clone has more than one count but fewer than ten. Here the CDR3 reads CASSLVRDRGEGYTF. The CDR3 DNA follows: TGTGCCAGCAGCTTGGTACGCGACAGGGGCGAGGGCTACACCTTC. V is TRBV5-8 and J is TRBJ1-2; 8 bases match TRBD1. This CDR3 is 15 amino acids long. CDR1 and CDR2 (germline): SGHTS, YDEGEE. After removal of 0 bases from V and 8 bases from J, the junction contained 9 bases not matched to a gene.

V usage is TRBV19 and J usage is TRBJ1-3; D call uncertain. This CDR3 region has 14 residues. Looked up from germline, CDR1 is LNHDA and CDR2 is SQIVND (reference sequence). Trimming pared 5 bases from V and 10 bases from J, leaving 18 bases between. CDR3 bases: TGTGCCAGTAGTCCTTCTGACCATACCGGGACCATATATTTT. Translated: CASSPSDHTGTIYF. The entire variable domain, with the rest obtained from reference TRBV19 and TRBJ1-3, is as follows: DGGITQSPKYLFRKEGQNVTLSCEQNLNHDAMYWYRQDPGQGLRLIYYSQIVNDFQKGDIAEGYSVSREKKESFPLTVTSAQKNPTAFYLCASSPSDHTGTIYFGEGSWLTVV.